The T cell receptor (beta chain) described here comes from a study of shared clonotypes between healthy human individuals (dated by TCRdb to the early 2020s). About the study as a whole: The cohort included a few men and a couple of women between 18 and 49 years of age. Between about 0.8 and 8.9 billion PBMCs per donor were obtained by leukapheresis. To estimate repertoire size and how much clonotypes are shared between individuals, the study performed deep sequencing of blood TCR repertoires from five healthy adults. For each donor, CD4 naive and CD4 memory were each given three plates, CD8 naive was given two plates, and CD8 memory was given one plate. To increase sequencing depth and limit assay-specific biases, TCR repertoire library preparation and sequencing were carried out by different laboratories using diverse techniques. The study at large found these results: Because the study included only a small number of donors, the genetic and exposure-history diversity represented was limited. Naive subsets generally had larger estimated clonotype richness than memory subsets did. When a handful of donors were compared, the shared fraction of clonotypes was 5% to 6.5% for naive CD4, roughly 3.3% for naive CD8, 2.3% for memory CD4, and 0.3% to 0.5% for memory CD8. Even with the large sequencing depth, rarefaction of the sorted-subset datasets indicated that sequencing was incomplete. Only blood was sampled, and tissue TCR repertoires likely differ from those in blood. Compared with non-shared clonotypes, clonotypes shared by all four sorted-subset donors had higher generation probabilities. Based on pairwise subsampling, the degree of clonotype sharing among donors was expected to be affected by sequencing depth.

This clone was detected only once. Its antigen is currently not known. There are no base qualities to consult, and no much larger clone falls within one base. Using the deep immunoSEQ assay, multiplex PCR amplified TCR CDR3 regions from genomic DNA. For each cell subset, the extracted genomic DNA was distributed evenly across all wells of several immunoSEQ 96-well plates, and each plate served as one replicate. Each replicate PCR for sorted subsets received around 0.2 ug genomic DNA, equal to 30,000 or so T cell genomes. Purified libraries were measured with a Qubit 3.0 fluorometer, size-checked on a Bioanalyzer 2100, and measured again with the KAPA Library Quantification kit. Every immunoSEQ 96-well plate was sequenced on a separate single-read 150-cycle Illumina NextSeq 550 flow cell. On the authors' methods: Because only junctional sequences without quality scores were contained in the immunoSEQ output, filtering matching that applied to full-length reads could not be performed. Sequences were annotated with PyIR, a Python wrapper for IgBLAST v1.9, and V/J genes and CDR3 were assigned using IMGT germline references. Reads were filtered out if the reads had weak V/J assignments (E-value above 1e-6), no CDR3, stop codons, out-of-frame junctions, or ambiguous translated residues. V3J clonotypes were defined as sequences sharing the same inferred V gene, J gene, and CDR3 amino acid sequence. Percentage overlap between repertoires was computed as shared unique clonotypes divided by the size of the smaller repertoire. Richness of each repertoire was evaluated using RTK rarefaction, the Chao1 estimator, and Recon v2.1 estimates of unobserved clonotypes. Generation probabilities were computed with OLGA for all TCRbeta clonotypes obtained by the gDNA method from a handful of donors. TCRdb stores this immuneACCESS table with in-frame sequences only. Part of the clones is absent; in the studies checked, under half of the shortfall reflects unresolved V genes, and no reason is known for the rest. For V, J and clone size, that table is used; D and trimming come from the DNA. The sample table holds approximately 1.9 million clones, of which approximately 92% were seen once. The top ten clones comprise around 1.7% of the sample.

Taken from the germline V gene (reference sequence), the CDR1 and CDR2 loops are LNHDA and SQIVND. The CDR3 spans 16 residues, from the cysteine through the phenylalanine. Only the CDR3 DNA stays, 48 bases, in frame from base 1. The junction carries 15 bases between V and J, which are trimmed by 2 bases and 2 bases respectively. CD8 naive samples consisted of CD45RO-negative cells that were positively selected for CCR7, yielding a CD45RA+CCR7+ population without TemRA cells. Healthy HIV-negative adults with no recently reported acute infections or vaccinations were included as donors. All donors were Caucasian adults living in Nashville, Tennessee, USA. Blood was obtained by leukapheresis, after which PBMCs were separated by Ficoll-Histopaque density gradient centrifugation and cryopreserved in liquid nitrogen vapor phase. Purity and quantity of every magnetically sorted T cell population were checked by analytical flow cytometry. Genomic DNA was isolated from every sorted fraction and measured by UV absorbance on a Nanodrop 2000c.

This clonotype was obtained from a man aged 18 to 35 in good health. Some clones in this sample may be carry-over from other donors' samples. The receptor chain draws on TRBV19 and TRBJ1-1; TRBD1 could be the D gene, as 5 bases match. Sequences were obtained from naive CD8+ T cells from PBMCs. Read against the paper, the sample's cell subset or site label means: CD45RA+CCR7+. Here the CDR3 is given as CASSIRGMKPNTEAFF. The bases read TGTGCCAGTAGTATAAGGGGTATGAAGCCTAACACTGAAGCTTTCTTT.